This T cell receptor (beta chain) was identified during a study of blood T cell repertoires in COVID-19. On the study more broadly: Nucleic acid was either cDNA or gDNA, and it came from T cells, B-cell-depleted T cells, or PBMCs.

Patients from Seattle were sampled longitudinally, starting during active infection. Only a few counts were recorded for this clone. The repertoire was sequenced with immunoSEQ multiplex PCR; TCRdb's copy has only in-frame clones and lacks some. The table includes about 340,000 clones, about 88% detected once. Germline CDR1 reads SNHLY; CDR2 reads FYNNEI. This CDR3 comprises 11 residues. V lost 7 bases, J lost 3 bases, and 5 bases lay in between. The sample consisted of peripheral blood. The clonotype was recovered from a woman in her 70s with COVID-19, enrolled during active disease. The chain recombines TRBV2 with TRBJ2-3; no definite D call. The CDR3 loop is CASIMTDTQYF. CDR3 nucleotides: TGTGCCAGCATTATGACAGATACGCAGTATTTT.